The next 22 T cell receptor beta chains were all read from a single sample in a study of post-analysis software for immune sequencing data. Study conclusions and caveats: Patients showed TRBV5-6, TRBV5-1 and TRBV20-1 among four to six TRBV segments more frequent than in controls.

Researchers reported that TCR beta cDNA libraries carried unique molecular identifiers. TCRdb fed the PCR reads into MiXCR, producing one record per CDR3 protein. Of about 540,000 distinct CDR3 sequences in the sample, approximately 31% were seen once. Antigens of these TCRs are unknown. Specimen: blood. These TCRs come from a girl under 18 with multiple sclerosis.

In DNA, the CDR3 is TGTGCCAGCAGCAAAGGAGGGCTCAATCAGCCCCAGCATTTT. Encoded protein: CASSKGGLNQPQHF. J is TRBJ1-5 and V is TRBV11-2; D ambiguous. CDR1 and CDR2 (germline): SGHAT, FQNNGV. The CDR3 contains 14 residues. V lost 5 bases and J lost 3, with 11 bases in between. The full variable domain, with the rest looked up from reference TRBV11-2 and TRBJ1-5, is EAGVAQSPRYKIIEKRQSVAFWCNPISGHATLYWYQQILGQGPKLLIQFQNNGVVDDSQLPKDRFSAERLKGVDSTLKIQPAKLEDSAVYLCASSKGGLNQPQHFGDGTRLSIL.

This clonotype was observed a few times. The V gene is TRBV10-3, the J gene TRBJ1-2; 7 bases are a match to TRBD1. Germline CDR1 ENHRY, CDR2 SYGVKD. This CDR3 comprises 12 residues. V shed 5 bases, J shed 8 bases, and the junction held 5 bases outside the gene matches. CDR3 in amino acids: CAISLTGDGYTF. Written as DNA, the CDR3 is TGTGCCATCAGTCTTACAGGGGACGGCTACACCTTC.

Regarding this clonotype: A read error is likely, as this CDR3 ends without the conserved phenylalanine or tryptophan. The rearrangement links TRBV5-1 to TRBJ2-5; 10 bases are a match to TRBD2. J gave up 3 bases and V 3 bases, and 2 bases lay outside the gene matches. CDR1 and CDR2 (germline): SGHRS, YFSETQ. There are 14 residues in the CDR3. The DNA of the CDR3 is TGCGCCAGCAGCTGGAGCGGGGGGGAAGAGACCCAGTACTGC. Translation gives CASSWSGGEETQYC.

The chain uses TRBV20-1 and TRBJ1-1, with unresolved D. The CDR3 has 13 amino acids. Germline CDR1 is DFQATT and CDR2 is SNEGSKA (reference sequence). Trimming removed 6 bases at V and 5 bases at J, with 16 bases between. The CDR3 coding sequence is TGCAGTGCCCGACGGGGTGTGGGTACTGAAGCTTTCTTT. Translated, it gives CSARRGVGTEAFF.

The gene calls are TRBV6-1 and TRBJ1-2; 7 bases match TRBD1. Germline loops: CDR1 MNHNS, CDR2 SASEGT. With V trimmed by 5 bases and J by 7 bases, 7 bases remained unmatched. There are 13 residues in the CDR3. CDR3 residues: CASSLWTGGGYTF. CDR3 bases: TGTGCCAGCAGTCTTTGGACAGGCGGTGGCTACACCTTC.

V is TRBV11-2 and J is TRBJ1-2; 7 nucleotides agree with TRBD1. Germline V gene lookup returns CDR1 SGHAT and CDR2 FQNNGV. This CDR3 has 16 amino acids. Germline trimming cut 4 bases from V and 4 bases from J; bases unmatched to any gene: 12. The CDR3 sequence: CASSSAGTEMSYGYTF. The CDR3 bases are TGTGCCAGCAGCTCAGCCGGGACAGAGATGTCCTATGGCTACACCTTC.

V gene TRBV7-6 combines with J gene TRBJ2-7; weak D call: TRBD2 (7 bases). CDR3 length equals 15 residues. V lost 5 bases, J lost 5 bases, and 19 bases lay in between. Germline values: CDR1 SGHVS, CDR2 FNYEAQ. Here the CDR3 reads CASSVIGGPDDEQYF. The CDR3 region has the DNA TGTGCCAGCAGCGTAATCGGGGGGCCCGATGACGAGCAGTACTTC.

This clonotype was detected a few times. Its ends do not fully match the called genes, so a read error is possible. The chain carries TRBV20-1 and TRBJ2-1; the D gene is possibly TRBD2 (5 bases). CDR3 length equals 15 residues. Germline V gene data show CDR1 as DFQATT and CDR2 as SNEGSKA (reference sequence). CDR3 DNA: TGCGGTGCTAGCCCCTCGCGTACGGGTGCGAATGAGCAGTTCTTC. It translates to CGASPSRTGANEQFF.

This clonotype was picked up a small number of times. The gene calls are TRBV4-1 and TRBJ2-4, with D unclear. TRBJ2-5 matches the DNA end more closely, so the J call is doubtful. Germline CDR1 is MGHRA and CDR2 is YSYEKL. There are 15 residues in the CDR3. The CDR3 DNA reads as TGCGCCAGCAGCCAAGACCCTGGTCCCTGGGAGACCCAGTACTTC. It translates to CASSQDPGPWETQYF.

This CDR3 reads CASSPGGAQTQYF. The CDR3, as DNA: TGTGCCAGCAGCCCCGGGGGGGCACAGACCCAGTACTTC. The chain carries TRBV6-5 and TRBJ2-5; 8 positions match TRBD2. Germline V gene data show CDR1 as MNHEY and CDR2 as SVGAGI. The CDR3 totals 13 residues. J was trimmed by 6 bases and V by 6 bases; bases with no gene match: 6.

This clonotype was counted a few times. J is TRBJ2-5 and V is TRBV5-1; 10 positions match TRBD2. CDR1 SGHRS and CDR2 YFSETQ come from the germline V gene. The CDR3 length is 15 residues. J gave up 3 bases and V 0 bases, and 2 bases lay outside the gene matches. The CDR3 loop reads CASSLELAGEETQYF. The CDR3 DNA sequence: TGCGCCAGCAGCTTGGAGCTAGCGGGGGAAGAGACCCAGTACTTC.

This clonotype was picked up a small number of times. The rearrangement joins TRBV6-5 to TRBJ2-7; 9 positions match TRBD1. Germline V gene lookup returns CDR1 MNHEY and CDR2 SVGAGI. This CDR3 contains 15 residues. Trimming cost V 3 bases and J 0 bases; bases outside gene matches: 3. CDR3 residues: CASSYRTGASYEQYF. DNA for the CDR3: TGTGCCAGCAGTTATCGGACAGGGGCCTCCTACGAGCAGTACTTC.

V gene TRBV27 combines with J gene TRBJ2-3; 12 nucleotides line up with TRBD2. The CDR3 loop spans 13 amino acids. From germline, CDR1 is MNHEY and CDR2 SMNVEV (reference sequence). J lost 4 bases, V lost 8 bases, and 1 base had no gene match. The CDR3 here is CASASGGADTQYF. The DNA of the CDR3 is TGTGCCAGCGCTAGCGGGGGGGCAGATACGCAGTATTTT.

This clonotype came up a few times. The chain employs TRBV5-1 and TRBJ2-7; D is possibly TRBD2 (5 bases). Between the trimmed V and J ends, which lost 6 bases and 7 bases, there was a span of 14 bases. The CDR3 consists of 12 residues. CDR1 and CDR2 (germline): SGHRS, YFSETQ. The CDR3 DNA reads TGCGCCAGCAACACCTCAGGAGGTGAGCAGTACTTC. Translating gives CASNTSGGEQYF.

This clonotype was found a few times. The chain employs TRBV20-1 and TRBJ1-5, with TRBD1 matching 7 bases. The junction had 6 bases not matched to a gene; V was cut back by 2 bases and J by 2 bases. Per the germline V gene, CDR1 is DFQATT and CDR2 is SNEGSKA (reference sequence). The CDR3 extends over 15 amino acids. Here the CDR3 reads CSARRQGQGNQPQHF. CDR3 DNA sequence: TGCAGTGCTAGACGACAGGGTCAGGGCAATCAGCCCCAGCATTTT.

This chain joins TRBV10-1 and TRBJ2-3; D is unresolved. Trimming pared 3 bases from V and 3 bases from J, leaving 13 bases between. Germline V gene data show CDR1 as WNHNN and CDR2 as SYGVQD (reference sequence). This CDR3 is built from 15 residues. The CDR3, as DNA: TGCGCCAGCAGTGATCTCGACCGATGGACAGATACGCAGTATTTT. Its protein product is CASSDLDRWTDTQYF.

The chain combines TRBV6-6 with TRBJ2-4; tentative D call: TRBD2 (5 bases). Trimming removed 7 bases at V and 9 bases at J, with 13 bases between. Germline V gives CDR1 MNHNY, CDR2 SVGAGI (reference sequence). This CDR3 is built from 12 residues. The CDR3 loop is CASTAARGIQYF. Here the CDR3 DNA reads TGTGCCAGCACGGCCGCCCGGGGCATTCAGTACTTC.

The chain's CDR3 is CASSLVTSGGYNEQYF. DNA for the CDR3: TGTGCCAGCAGCTTGGTAACTAGCGGGGGCTACAATGAGCAGTACTTC. The rearrangement joins TRBV5-6 to TRBJ2-5; 11 nucleotides agree with TRBD2. Germline V lookup: CDR1 SGHDT, CDR2 YYEEEE. The CDR3 runs to 16 residues. J was trimmed by 11 bases and V by 0 bases; bases with no gene match: 12.

This clonotype showed up just a few times. The CDR3 region is CASSSMTSGSYNEQFF. The CDR3 DNA reads TGTGCCAGCAGCTCAATGACTAGCGGCTCCTACAATGAGCAGTTCTTC. This chain joins TRBV7-9 and TRBJ2-1; 9 nucleotides agree with TRBD2. This CDR3 is 16 amino acids long. The ends lost 4 bases at V and 0 bases at J; junction bases unmatched: 4. The V gene's germline CDR1 is SEHNR and CDR2 FQNEAQ (reference sequence).

In this sample, this clonotype turned up once. A read error may produce the germline difference seen at one junction end. The V call is TRBV14, the J call TRBJ2-7; 7 nucleotides match TRBD2. The CDR3 length is 15 residues. Germline V CDR1 and CDR2: SGHDN, FVKESK. The CDR3 DNA reads TGTACCAGCAGCCAACTCGGGGGGTCCTCCTACGAGCAGTACTTC. It encodes CTSSQLGGSSYEQYF. Supplemented by reference TRBV14 and TRBJ2-7, the full variable domain reads EAGVTQFPSHSVIEKGQTVTLRCDPISGHDNLYWYRRVMGKEIKFLLHFVKESKQDESGMPNNRFLAERTGGTYSTLKVQPAELEDSGVYFCTSSQLGGSSYEQYFGPGTRLTVT.

This clonotype was detected once. The chain links TRBV3-1 to TRBJ2-2; D unclear. The V and J ends lost 4 bases and 6 bases respectively, with 12 bases between them. The CDR3 covers 14 residues. Germline V gives CDR1 LGHDT, CDR2 YNNKEL (reference sequence). CDR3 sequence reads: CASSLGVGPGELFF. DNA for the CDR3: TGTGCCAGCAGCCTCGGAGTGGGTCCCGGGGAGCTGTTTTTT.

This chain uses TRBV2 with TRBJ1-5, with D possibly being TRBD1 (5 bases). The length of the CDR3 is 14 residues. Trimming pared 2 bases from V and 7 bases from J, leaving 12 bases between. Per the germline V gene, CDR1 is SNHLY and CDR2 is FYNNEI. CDR3 in DNA: TGTGCCAGCAGTGAACAGGGAGGCCTCCAGCCCCAGCATTTT. Translated: CASSEQGGLQPQHF.